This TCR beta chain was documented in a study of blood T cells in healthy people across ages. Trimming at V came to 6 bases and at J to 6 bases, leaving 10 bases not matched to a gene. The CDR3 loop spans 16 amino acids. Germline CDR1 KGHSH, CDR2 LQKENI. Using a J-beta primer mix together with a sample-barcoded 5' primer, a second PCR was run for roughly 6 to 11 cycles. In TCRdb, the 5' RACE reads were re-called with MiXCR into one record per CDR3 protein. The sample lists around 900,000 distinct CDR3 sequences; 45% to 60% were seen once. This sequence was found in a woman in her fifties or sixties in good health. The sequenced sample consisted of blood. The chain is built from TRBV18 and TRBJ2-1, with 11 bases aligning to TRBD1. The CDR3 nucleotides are TGTGCCAGCTCCGGGACCGGGACAGGGGGTGTCAATGAGCAGTTCTTC. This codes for CASSGTGTGGVNEQFF. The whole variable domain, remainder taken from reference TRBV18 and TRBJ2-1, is NAGVMQNPRHLVRRRGQEARLRCSPMKGHSHVYWYRQLPEEGLKFMVYLQKENIIDESGMPKERFSAEFPKEGPSILRIQQVVRGDSAAYFCASSGTGTGGVNEQFFGPGTRLTVL.